Here is one T cell receptor beta chain with its context. What it binds is not known. The source of the sample is a study of long-term antiretroviral therapy in people with HIV. Findings and limits, study-wide: ART adherence, viral resistance and therapy changes went unrecorded.

The CDR3 is 14 amino acids. The germline gives CDR1 SGHTA, CDR2 FQGTGA. Trimming took 3 bases from V and 7 from J; bases not matched to a gene: 4. They ran version v3.0 of the immunoSEQ assay at survey level. Only in-frame clones appear in the TCRdb table, and some are missing; sequencing was by immunoSEQ multiplex PCR. This table has about 26,000 clones, roughly 80% appearing once. Participants who had HIV were, without exception, treated in the United States. The specimen comprised unsorted PBMCs, sampled 1.1 years before starting antiretroviral therapy. The chain joins TRBV7-3 to TRBJ2-1; TRBD2 agrees at 9 bases. The TCR was taken from a young woman with HIV. CDR3 amino acids: CASSFGGGANEQFF. DNA of the CDR3: TGTGCCAGCAGCTTCGGCGGGGGGGCAAATGAGCAGTTCTTC.